One T cell receptor (beta chain) is described in this entry. Assay: immunoSEQ multiplex PCR; the TCRdb copy retains only in-frame clones and omits some. The table includes approximately 150,000 clones, roughly 90% detected once. This specimen comes from a study of blood T cell repertoires in COVID-19. Study-wide background: The United States, Italy and Spain supplied acute and convalescent COVID-19 samples. PBMCs, B-cell-depleted T cells, or T cells were the source of the cDNA or gDNA that made up the material.

This CDR3 spans 16 amino acids. Germline CDR1 reads MDHEN; CDR2 reads SYDVKM. The V gene end was trimmed by 0 bases and the J gene end by 9 bases; junction bases not matched to a gene: 10. The origin of this receptor is a woman aged 45 to 65 with acute or convalescent COVID-19. This chain connects TRBV28 to TRBJ2-1, with TRBD1 identical over 8 bases. The sample taken for sequencing was peripheral blood. This CDR3 is CASSLCIQGVQLEQFF. The CDR3, as DNA: TGTGCCAGCAGTTTATGCATACAGGGGGTTCAACTTGAGCAGTTCTTC. Full variable domain (missing parts from reference TRBV28 and TRBJ2-1): DVKVTQSSRYLVKRTGEKVFLECVQDMDHENMFWYRQDPGLGLRLIYFSYDVKMKEKGDIPEGYSVSREKKERFSLILESASTNQTSMYLCASSLCIQGVQLEQFFGPGTRLTVL.